A single sample is the source of the 3 T cell receptor beta chains below, sequenced in a study of blood T cells in healthy people across ages (dated by TCRdb to between 2015 and 2017). Libraries were constructed by 5' RACE. The instrument given in TCRdb is Illumina HiSeq 2500. The second PCR ran for roughly 7 to 11 cycles and used a J-beta primer mix along with a sample-barcoded 5' primer. TCRdb trimmed public reads at Q25 via fastp, called clones via MiXCR and kept in-frame beta chains. Every entry covers one CDR3 protein and lists the most common genes and DNA from its rows. Recorded for this sample are some 710,000 distinct CDR3 sequences; less than 60% of them occurred a single time. Of the sample, 15% to 20% falls within the top ten clones. The sample comprised blood. These TCRs come from a man older than 75 in good health.

This clonotype has a count of ten or more. The rearrangement uses TRBV20-1 and TRBJ2-1; 10 bases agree with TRBD2. Per germline, CDR1 DFQATT and CDR2 SNEGSKA (reference sequence). Trimming removed 1 base from V and 2 bases from J; junction bases left unmatched: 5. CDR3 size: 16 residues. This chain's CDR3 is CSARGSLAGAYNEQFF. In DNA, the CDR3 is TGCAGTGCTAGAGGTTCCCTAGCGGGAGCCTACAATGAGCAGTTCTTC.

The chain employs TRBV3-1 and TRBJ2-5; unclear D gene. The J call may be in error: the DNA end matches TRBJ2-7 better. The CDR3 has 13 residues. Per germline, CDR1 LGHDT and CDR2 YNNKEL (reference sequence). CDR3 coding DNA: TGTGCCAGCAGCCGGTCTTACAGCTACGAGCAGTACTTC. Translating gives CASSRSYSYEQYF.

The chain combines TRBV20-1 with TRBJ1-1, with D perhaps matching TRBD1 (6 bases). CDR1 DFQATT and CDR2 SNEGSKA come from the germline V gene (reference sequence). Trimming pared 5 bases from V and 4 bases from J, leaving 11 bases between. The CDR3 has 12 residues. CDR3 sequence (DNA): TGCAGTGCTGACAGGTTGGCCACTGAAGCTTTCTTT. Its translation: CSADRLATEAFF.